A selection of T cell receptor beta chains follows, all from one sample in a study of T-cell reconstitution after alpha-beta-depleted transplantation in children. TCRdb fed the PCR reads into MiXCR, producing one record per CDR3 protein. The sample records 640,000 or so distinct CDR3 sequences, around a sixth being singletons. The starting material was PBMCs from the stem cell graft donor, obtained from the stem cell graft. The receptors were gathered from a human donor who donated a stem cell graft to a child with acute myeloid leukemia. CDR3s include the opening cysteine and the closing phenylalanine or tryptophan. The order of the fields is J gene, clone size, V gene, D gene, CDR3 protein, CDR3 DNA. A D gene is named only where the DNA matches it firmly. The size entry is marked missing in some rows and otherwise reads once, few, many or a size class.

J: TRBJ2-3
size: many
V: TRBV7-2
D: .
CDR3: CASSPGPSGDTQYF
DNA: TGTGCCAGCAGCCCGGGACCTTCGGGGGATACGCAGTATTTT

J: TRBJ2-7
size: many
V: TRBV7-2
D: .
CDR3: CASSFPGSYEQYF
DNA: TGTGCCAGCAGCTTTCCGGGCTCCTACGAGCAGTACTTC

J: TRBJ2-5
size: .
V: TRBV6-1
D: .
CDR3: CASSPRPSDGETQYF
DNA: TGTGCCAGCAGTCCCAGACCCTCGGATGGAGAGACCCAGTACTTC

J: TRBJ2-1
size: many
V: TRBV29-1
D: TRBD1
CDR3: CSVWTGRSSYNEQFF
DNA: TGCAGCGTCTGGACAGGCCGTAGCTCCTACAATGAGCAGTTCTTC

J: TRBJ2-7
size: .
V: TRBV9
D: .
CDR3: CASSGGSTSYEQYF
DNA: TGTGCCAGCAGCGGCGGGTCTACCTCCTACGAGCAGTACTTC

J: TRBJ2-7
size: many
V: TRBV24-1
D: TRBD1
CDR3: CATSDRGQGLNEQYF
DNA: TGTGCCACCAGTGACCGCGGACAGGGGTTGAACGAGCAGTACTTC

J: TRBJ2-2
size: .
V: TRBV5-1
D: .
CDR3: CASSPKVEVGELFF
DNA: TGCGCCAGCAGCCCGAAGGTGGAGGTCGGGGAGCTGTTTTTT

J: TRBJ2-7
size: few
V: TRBV9
D: TRBD2
CDR3: CASSLSGGYDEQYF
DNA: TGTGCCAGCAGCCTTAGCGGGGGGTACGACGAGCAGTACTTC

J: TRBJ1-5
size: few
V: TRBV20-1
D: TRBD1
CDR3: CSARDPGTGDNQPQHF
DNA: TGCAGTGCTAGGGATCCCGGGACAGGGGATAATCAGCCCCAGCATTTT

J: TRBJ2-2
size: few
V: TRBV5-5
D: .
CDR3: CASSRALQRSTGELFF
DNA: TGTGCCAGCAGCCGGGCCCTCCAAAGGTCCACCGGGGAGCTGTTTTTT